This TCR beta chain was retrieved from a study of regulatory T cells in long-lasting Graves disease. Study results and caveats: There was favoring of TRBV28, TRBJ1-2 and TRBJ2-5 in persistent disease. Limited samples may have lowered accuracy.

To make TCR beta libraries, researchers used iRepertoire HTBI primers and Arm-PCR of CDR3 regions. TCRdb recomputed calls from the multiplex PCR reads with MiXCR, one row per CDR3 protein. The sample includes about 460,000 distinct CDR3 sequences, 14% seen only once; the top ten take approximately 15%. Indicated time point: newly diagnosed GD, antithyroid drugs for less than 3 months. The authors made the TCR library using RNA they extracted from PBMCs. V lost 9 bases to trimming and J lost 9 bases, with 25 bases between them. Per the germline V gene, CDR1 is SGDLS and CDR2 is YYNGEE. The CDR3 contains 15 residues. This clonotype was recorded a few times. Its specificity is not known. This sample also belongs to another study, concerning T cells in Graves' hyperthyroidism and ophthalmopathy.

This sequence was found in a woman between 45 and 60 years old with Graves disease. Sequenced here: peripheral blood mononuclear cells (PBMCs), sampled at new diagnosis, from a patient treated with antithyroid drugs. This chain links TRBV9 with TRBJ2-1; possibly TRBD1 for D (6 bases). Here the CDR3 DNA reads TGTGCCAAGACCCGGGACAAGGCACTTCGGAGTGAGCAGTTCTTC. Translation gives CAKTRDKALRSEQFF.